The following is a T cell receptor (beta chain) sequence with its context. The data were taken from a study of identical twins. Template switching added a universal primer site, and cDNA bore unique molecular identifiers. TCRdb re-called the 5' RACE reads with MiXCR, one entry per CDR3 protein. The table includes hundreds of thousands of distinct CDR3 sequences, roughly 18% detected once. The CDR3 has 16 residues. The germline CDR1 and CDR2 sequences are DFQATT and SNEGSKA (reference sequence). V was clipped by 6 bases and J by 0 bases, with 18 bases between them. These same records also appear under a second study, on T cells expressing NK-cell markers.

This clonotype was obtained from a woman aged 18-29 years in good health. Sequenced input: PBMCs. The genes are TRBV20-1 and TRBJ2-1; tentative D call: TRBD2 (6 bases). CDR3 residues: CSALILDGSSYNEQFF. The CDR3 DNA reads TGCAGTGCCTTAATTCTTGACGGGAGCTCCTACAATGAGCAGTTCTTC.